This passage covers 30 T cell receptor beta chains from one sample sequenced in a study of blood T cells in healthy people across ages. A second PCR, run for about 7 to 12 cycles, used a sample-barcoded 5' primer plus a J-beta primer mix. TCRdb recomputed calls from the 5' RACE reads with MiXCR, one row per CDR3 protein. The data show 1.8 million or so distinct CDR3 sequences, roughly two fifths seen once. The specimen was blood. The receptors stem from a human donor in good health.

The chain couples TRBV12-3 or TRBV12-4 to TRBJ2-3; D is undetermined. This CDR3 region has 13 residues. V was trimmed by 6 bases and J by 0 bases, leaving 7 bases between them. CDR3 in amino acids: CASSIYSTDTQYF. The CDR3 region has the DNA TGTGCCAGCAGCATCTATAGCACAGATACGCAGTATTTT.

The genes are TRBV9 and TRBJ2-4; D might be TRBD2 (6 bases). The germline V gene has CDR1 SGDLS and CDR2 YYNGEE. The V gene lost 4 bases and the J gene lost 13 bases, with 21 bases spanning the gap. CDR3 length: 14 residues. The CDR3: CASSPRDFRGEQYF. CDR3 nucleotide sequence: TGTGCCAGCAGCCCCCGGGACTTTAGAGGGGAGCAGTACTTC.

This clonotype showed up just a few times. The V and J genes are TRBV7-2 and TRBJ1-5; perhaps TRBD1 as D (5 bases). V was pared by 4 bases and J by 1 base, with 17 bases between. The length of the CDR3 is 17 residues. Germline CDR1 is SGHTA and CDR2 is FQGNSA. As DNA, the CDR3 is TGTGCCAGCAGCTCATACGGGACTCCTCAGAGCAATCAGCCCCAGCATTTT. Its protein is CASSSYGTPQSNQPQHF.

The chain links TRBV5-1 to TRBJ1-6; tentative D call: TRBD1 (6 bases). The germline V and J ends were trimmed by 3 bases and 18 bases, with 13 bases remaining between them. Per the germline V gene, CDR1 is SGHRS and CDR2 is YFSETQ. The length of the CDR3 is 11 residues. CDR3 in amino acids: CASSWRTVSHF. The CDR3 DNA follows: TGCGCCAGCAGCTGGCGGACAGTCAGCCACTTT.

This chain joins TRBV2 and TRBJ1-2; D is unresolved. V shed 8 bases and J shed 7 bases, with 14 bases lying between them. CDR3 size: 12 residues. Germline V CDR1 and CDR2: SNHLY, FYNNEI. The CDR3 sequence: CASYDGVRGYTF. CDR3 sequence (DNA): TGTGCCAGCTACGACGGGGTTCGTGGCTACACCTTC. Together with reference TRBV2 and TRBJ1-2, the CDR3 gives the full variable domain: EPEVTQTPSHQVTQMGQEVILRCVPISNHLYFYWYRQILGQKVEFLVSFYNNEISEKSEIFDDQFSVERPDGSNFTLKIRSTKLEDSAMYFCASYDGVRGYTFGSGTRLTVV.

V gene TRBV12-3 or TRBV12-4 combines with J gene TRBJ1-1; the D is unclear. The V end was cut by 8 bases, the J end by 8 bases, with 15 bases between. The length of the CDR3 is 12 residues. The CDR3 spells CASRDWDREAFF. In nucleotides, the CDR3 is TGTGCCAGCCGCGATTGGGATAGGGAAGCTTTCTTT.

This clonotype was seen more than once but under ten times. The gene calls are TRBV18 and TRBJ1-1; D call uncertain. V was shortened by 3 bases and J by 1 base, with 9 bases between the two germline ends. CDR1 and CDR2 from the germline V gene are KGHSH and LQKENI. This CDR3 has 14 residues. CDR3 nucleotides: TGTGCCAGCTCACCGGCTACCTCGAACACTGAAGCTTTCTTT. Protein: CASSPATSNTEAFF. The full variable domain, in which reference TRBV18 and TRBJ1-1 provide the parts outside the CDR3, is NAGVMQNPRHLVRRRGQEARLRCSPMKGHSHVYWYRQLPEEGLKFMVYLQKENIIDESGMPKERFSAEFPKEGPSILRIQQVVRGDSAAYFCASSPATSNTEAFFGQGTRLTVV.

The chain links TRBV20-1 to TRBJ2-1, with 8 bases that match TRBD2. The CDR3 consists of 12 residues. Germline V gene sequence: CDR1 DFQATT, CDR2 SNEGSKA (reference sequence). V lost 5 bases to trimming and J lost 8 bases; unmatched junction nucleotides: 5. CDR3 DNA: TGCAGTGCTGCCGGGGGGGACCATGAGCAGTTCTTC. Its protein is CSAAGGDHEQFF.

This clonotype was picked up one time. The junction departs from germline at one end; a sequencing error may be responsible. This chain links TRBV20-1 with TRBJ1-2, with D maybe TRBD1 (5 bases). Germline loops: CDR1 DFQATT, CDR2 SNEGSKA (reference sequence). This CDR3 is built from 10 residues. In DNA form, the CDR3 reads TGCAGTGCCCCGTATGGGGGTTACCCCTTC. It yields the protein CSAPYGGYPF.

CDR3 sequence: CASSSGYGTQYF. Written as DNA, the CDR3 is TGTGCCAGCAGTTCAGGGTATGGGACCCAGTACTTC. The chain carries TRBV12-3 or TRBV12-4 and TRBJ2-5; D may be TRBD1 (5 bases). CDR3 length equals 12 residues. V lost 4 bases, J lost 7 bases, and 10 bases lay in between.

Note on this clonotype: A read error may produce the germline difference seen at one junction end. J is TRBJ2-1 and V is TRBV9; 10 bases fit TRBD2. Germline lookup yields CDR1 SGDLS and CDR2 YYNGEE. This CDR3 spans 15 amino acids. The chain's CDR3 is CASSQSSGGYNKQFF. The DNA for the CDR3 is TGTGCCAGCAGCCAGTCTAGCGGGGGTTACAATAAGCAGTTCTTC.

The rearrangement joins TRBV5-1 to TRBJ1-1; 8 bases align to TRBD1. CDR1 and CDR2 from the germline V gene are SGHRS and YFSETQ. CDR3 length: 16 amino acids. The J segment lost 4 bases and the V segment lost 0 bases, leaving 8 bases of the junction unmatched. The CDR3 here is CASSLESQGVGTEAFF. DNA of the CDR3: TGCGCCAGCAGCTTGGAATCACAGGGGGTGGGCACTGAAGCTTTCTTT.

The V and J genes are TRBV12-3 or TRBV12-4 and TRBJ2-3, with 11 bases identical to TRBD2. J lost 4 bases, V lost 3 bases, and 6 bases had no gene match. The CDR3 runs 16 residues. The chain's CDR3 is CASSLGPSGGPDTQYF. Written as DNA, the CDR3 is TGTGCCAGCAGTTTGGGGCCTAGCGGGGGGCCAGATACGCAGTATTTT.

This clonotype was found a few times. CDR3 region: CASSDQTGAGDTQYF. For the CDR3, the DNA is TGTGCCAGCAGTGACCAGACAGGGGCGGGAGATACGCAGTATTTT. The chain is built from TRBV6-2 or TRBV6-3 and TRBJ2-3; 8 bases align to TRBD1. The length of the CDR3 is 15 residues. CDR1 and CDR2 from the germline V gene are MNHEY and SVGEGT. The V segment lost 5 bases and the J segment 5 bases; nucleotides outside the gene matches: 9.

V is TRBV29-1 and J is TRBJ2-2; D is unresolved. The CDR3 covers 14 residues. Trimming stripped 7 bases from V and 0 bases from J, with 12 bases between. Germline CDR1 is SQVTM and CDR2 is ANQGSEA. CDR3 sequence (DNA): TGCAGCGGGTCGGGCCTCCCGAACACCGGGGAGCTGTTTTTT. This codes for CSGSGLPNTGELFF.

As regards this clonotype: Mismatch with germline at one junction end may stem from a read error. V usage is TRBV5-1 and J usage is TRBJ1-1, with D uncertain. The CDR3 loop spans 14 amino acids. Germline V gene lookup returns CDR1 SGHRS and CDR2 YFSETQ. CDR3: CVSSSSTINTEAFF. CDR3 DNA sequence: TGCGTCAGCAGCTCCTCAACGATTAACACTGAAGCTTTCTTT. Filled out from reference TRBV5-1 and TRBJ1-1, the complete variable domain reads KAGVTQTPRYLIKTRGQQVTLSCSPISGHRSVSWYQQTPGQGLQFLFEYFSETQRNKGNFPGRFSGRQFSNSRSEMNVSTLELGDSALYLCVSSSSTINTEAFFGQGTRLTVV.

This clonotype was seen more than once but under ten times. The V call is TRBV29-1, the J call TRBJ2-7; TRBD2 might be the D (6 bases). With 7 bases removed from V and 4 bases from J, the gap between germline ends came to 14 bases. CDR3 length equals 12 residues. CDR1 is SQVTM, CDR2 ANQGSEA, per germline. The CDR3 DNA sequence: TGCAGCGGGACATTCGGGAGTTACGAGCAGTACTTC. Residues: CSGTFGSYEQYF.

The CDR3 here is CASSPGIPTSGGPVGEQFF. CDR3 DNA: TGTGCCAGCAGCCCAGGGATACCTACAAGCGGGGGGCCGGTCGGTGAGCAGTTCTTC. This chain links TRBV3-1 with TRBJ2-1; 9 bases are a match to TRBD2. Germline values: CDR1 LGHDT, CDR2 YNNKEL (reference sequence). The CDR3 runs 19 residues. Unmatched junction bases numbered 22, after V lost 4 bases and J lost 9 bases.

This clonotype was seen a single time. The final CDR3 position lacks the conserved phenylalanine or tryptophan, pointing to a likely read error. This rearrangement joins TRBV11-1 to TRBJ2-1; tentative D call: TRBD2 (6 bases). The CDR3 totals 12 residues. V shed 5 bases and J shed 10 bases, with 12 bases lying between them. Germline-derived CDR1 and CDR2 are SGHAT and FQDESV (reference sequence). The CDR3 region has the DNA TGTGCCAGCAGCGAGGGACTTCTGGAGCAGTTCTGC. It yields the protein CASSEGLLEQFC.

The chain couples TRBV6-6 to TRBJ2-5; no definite D call. Germline CDR1 MNHNY, CDR2 SVGAGI (reference sequence). CDR3 length: 14 residues. Deletions cut 0 bases from V and 7 bases from J, with 12 bases between. CDR3 nucleotides: TGTGCCAGCAGTTACTCGGACGAGGAAGGGACCCAGTACTTC. This gives the protein CASSYSDEEGTQYF.

The genes are TRBV18 and TRBJ2-5, with 7 bases fitting TRBD1. The V segment lost 3 bases and the J segment 2 bases; nucleotides outside the gene matches: 6. Germline CDR1 is KGHSH and CDR2 is LQKENI. The CDR3 has 15 residues. The CDR3 DNA reads as TGTGCCAGCTCACCTACAGGGGTCTCTCAAGAGACCCAGTACTTC. It is translated as CASSPTGVSQETQYF.

The J gene is TRBJ2-5, the V gene TRBV20-1; 10 bases agree with TRBD2. Germline values: CDR1 DFQATT, CDR2 SNEGSKA (reference sequence). The CDR3 is 15 amino acids. V shed 6 bases and J 1 base; nucleotides not matched to a gene: 8. The CDR3 nucleotides are TGCAGTGCCTCTTTCATAGCGGGGGGCCAAGAGACCCAGTACTTC. This codes for CSASFIAGGQETQYF.

The genes are TRBV5-6 and TRBJ2-1, with D perhaps TRBD2 (7 bases). V was cut by 6 bases and J by 10 bases, with 17 bases left in between. The germline gives CDR1 SGHDT, CDR2 YYEEEE. The CDR3 runs 13 residues. The CDR3 DNA is TGTGCCAGCAACCGGGGGGCCTCCTACGAGCAGTTCTTC. This codes for CASNRGASYEQFF.

This clonotype was detected a few times. This rearrangement joins TRBV10-3 to TRBJ1-2; 7 bases agree with TRBD1. Unmatched junction bases numbered 6, after V lost 4 bases and J lost 4 bases. The CDR3 sequence is 14 residues long. Germline CDR1 ENHRY, CDR2 SYGVKD. The CDR3 spells CAISGEGQSYGYTF. CDR3 DNA sequence: TGTGCCATCAGTGGTGAGGGACAGAGCTATGGCTACACCTTC.

This clonotype was observed a handful of times. The chain is built from TRBV20-1 and TRBJ2-3, with D unresolved. The CDR3 runs 12 residues. The germline gives CDR1 DFQATT, CDR2 SNEGSKA (reference sequence). V was pared by 5 bases and J by 6 bases, with 12 bases between. CDR3 in DNA: TGCAGTGCTCGAGCGATAGTGGATACGCAGTATTTT. Protein sequence: CSARAIVDTQYF.

The J gene is TRBJ1-1, the V gene TRBV6-5; 8 bases fit TRBD1. Germline CDR1 reads MNHEY; CDR2 reads SVGAGI. CDR3 size: 15 residues. Unmatched junction bases numbered 8, after V lost 7 bases and J lost 1 base. The CDR3 DNA follows: TGTGCCAGCAAAAAGGACAGGGATGCGAACACTGAAGCTTTCTTT. Its protein is CASKKDRDANTEAFF.

The sample holds one count of this clonotype. V and J are TRBV6-6 and TRBJ2-3; 7 positions agree with TRBD1. The CDR3 sequence is 18 residues long. CDR1 is MNHNY, CDR2 SVGAGI, per germline (reference sequence). V dropped 5 bases and J dropped 2; count of bases not matched to a gene: 16. In DNA form, the CDR3 reads TGTGCCAGCAGTACAAATACCGGGACAGCAACCCTCACAGATACGCAGTATTTT. This translates into CASSTNTGTATLTDTQYF.

The V and J genes are TRBV7-2 and TRBJ1-3; TRBD1 matches at 8 bases. The junction had 6 bases not matched to a gene; V was cut back by 5 bases and J by 0 bases. CDR1 and CDR2 (germline): SGHTA, FQGNSA. The CDR3 sequence is 16 residues long. CDR3 coding DNA: TGTGCCAGCAGCGCCCGACAGGGGTTCTCTGGAAACACCATATATTTT. Protein: CASSARQGFSGNTIYF.

The chain couples TRBV25-1 to TRBJ2-5, with D maybe TRBD1 (5 bases). The CDR3 is made up of 11 amino acids. CDR1 MGHDK and CDR2 SYGVNS come from the germline V gene. The germline V and J ends were trimmed by 6 bases and 10 bases, with 12 bases remaining between them. Here the CDR3 DNA reads TGTGCCAGCAGGGTCGGACAACGCCAGTACTTC. Amino acids: CASRVGQRQYF.

This clonotype has ten or more counts. The gene calls are TRBV29-1 and TRBJ2-5; 8 positions match TRBD1. Germline-derived CDR1 and CDR2 are SQVTM and ANQGSEA. V shed 5 bases, J shed 1 base, and the junction held 3 bases outside the gene matches. The CDR3 covers 13 residues. The CDR3 spells CSVHRGSQETQYF. Here the CDR3 DNA reads TGCAGCGTTCACAGGGGGTCCCAAGAGACCCAGTACTTC.